The clone carrying this TCR beta chain was recorded many times. These data are taken from a study of T cells in Graves' hyperthyroidism and ophthalmopathy. This CDR3 comprises 15 residues. After removal of 5 bases from V and 6 bases from J, the junction contained 7 bases not matched to a gene. CDR1 is SGHTA and CDR2 is FQGNSA in the germline V gene. Researchers amplified the TCR beta CDR3 regions from RNA transcripts. Using the HTBI primer set, a first-round RT-PCR was run on the TCR CDR3. TCRdb fed the multiplex PCR reads into MiXCR, producing one record per CDR3 protein. Of 250,000 to 400,000 distinct CDR3 sequences listed, roughly 13% are singletons.

The TCR comes from a woman between 40 and 55 years old with Graves' ophthalmopathy. The sequenced material came from blood. The chain combines TRBV7-2 with TRBJ2-3; TRBD1 aligns across 11 bases. CDR3 sequence reads: CASSRTGGFTDTQYF. CDR3 bases: TGTGCCAGCAGCCGGACAGGGGGCTTTACGGATACGCAGTATTTT.